One sample yielded the 6 T cell receptor beta chains listed below, sequenced in a study of shared clonotypes between healthy human individuals. It was CD45RO-negative cells, positively selected for CCR7, that made up naive CD8 cells, with terminally differentiated effector memory CD45RA+ cells excluded. Method: immunoSEQ multiplex PCR; TCRdb's copy keeps in-frame clones and lacks some. This table holds roughly 2,000,000 clones, over 85% found once. The sequenced material came from naive CD8+ T cells from PBMCs. Receptor source: a man aged 18-30 years in good health. Some clones in this sample may be carry-over from other donors' samples.

The J gene is TRBJ2-7, the V gene TRBV6-1; TRBD2 matches 12 bases. The ends lost 4 bases at V and 1 base at J; junction bases unmatched: 5. Germline V gene sequence: CDR1 MNHNS, CDR2 SASEGT. There are 16 residues in the CDR3. The CDR3 spells CASSGGTSGWSYEQYF. CDR3 DNA sequence: TGTGCCAGCAGTGGGGGGACTAGCGGGTGGTCCTACGAGCAGTACTTC.

The chain recombines TRBV27 with TRBJ1-1; D not resolved. This CDR3 region has 13 residues. Looked up from germline, CDR1 is MNHEY and CDR2 is SMNVEV (reference sequence). V was pared by 6 bases and J by 0 bases, with 8 bases between. In nucleotides, the CDR3 is TGTGCCAGCAGATGGTATCTGAACACTGAAGCTTTCTTT. Its protein is CASRWYLNTEAFF.

In regard to this clone: At the DNA level, this CDR3 is encoded by other sequences in the same sample as well. This chain links TRBV29-1 with TRBJ2-1, with a weak D call TRBD1 (6 bases). CDR1 and CDR2 (germline): SQVTM, ANQGSEA. The CDR3 is made up of 14 amino acids. The V gene lost 1 base and the J gene lost 3 bases, with 10 bases spanning the gap. The CDR3: CSVEALGGYNEQFF. The DNA for the CDR3 is TGCAGCGTTGAAGCCCTAGGGGGCTACAATGAGCAGTTCTTC.

The chain is built from TRBV9 and TRBJ2-1; TRBD1 matches 7 bases. V was clipped by 0 bases and J by 0 bases; unmatched bases: 3. CDR1 and CDR2 (germline): SGDLS, YYNGEE. This CDR3 is built from 16 residues. Written as DNA, the CDR3 is TGTGCCAGCAGCGTAGTCGGGACAGCCTCCTACAATGAGCAGTTCTTC. Translating gives CASSVVGTASYNEQFF.

The gene calls are TRBV28 and TRBJ1-3; perhaps TRBD1 as D (5 bases). V gave up 4 bases and J gave up 4 bases, with 17 bases separating them. This CDR3 is 16 amino acids long. Germline-derived CDR1 and CDR2 are MDHEN and SYDVKM. The CDR3 nucleotides read TGTGCCAGCAGTTCCCCCGAGGAGGGGATGGGAAACACCATATATTTT. Its translation: CASSSPEEGMGNTIYF.

The chain combines TRBV28 with TRBJ1-4; a weak D match, TRBD1 (6 bases). V lost 7 bases and J lost 6, with 21 bases in between. Germline CDR1 is MDHEN and CDR2 is SYDVKM. This CDR3 contains 16 residues. The CDR3 region is CASNQLSGGEDEKLFF. For the CDR3, the DNA is TGTGCCAGCAACCAACTATCGGGGGGCGAGGATGAAAAACTGTTTTTT.